A single sample is the source of the 5 T cell receptor beta chains below, sequenced in a study of glioma-infiltrating T cells. Using RNA template, CDR3s of TCR alpha and beta were amplified with iRepertoire arm-PCR. TCRdb reanalysed the multiplex PCR reads using MiXCR and keeps one entry per CDR3 protein. The repertoire consists of roughly 350,000 distinct CDR3 sequences, with roughly two fifths occurring once and the leading ten covering around 12%. Sequencing was performed on glioma tissue, nonneoplastic brain tissue, or PBMCs (not recorded which). These receptors all stem from a human donor with low-grade glioma or glioblastoma, undergoing nonglioma brain surgery, or in good health (not recorded which).

The chain recombines TRBV12-3 or TRBV12-4 with TRBJ2-2; D remains ambiguous. This CDR3 region has 14 residues. V lost 5 bases, J lost 4 bases, and 11 bases lay in between. The CDR3 loop is CASSRRALTGELFF. In nucleotides, the CDR3 is TGTGCCAGCAGTCGACGGGCCCTCACCGGGGAGCTGTTTTTT.

Details on this clonotype: A much larger clone lies one base from this, so it may be a read error. The gene calls are TRBV6-5 and TRBJ2-1; D is perhaps TRBD1 or TRBD2 (7 bases each). The CDR3 length is 13 residues. The V end lost 0 bases, the J end lost 14 bases, and 14 bases lay between the germline ends. The V gene's germline CDR1 is MNHEY and CDR2 SVGAGI. The CDR3 region is CASSYSTGAGEFF. Written as DNA, the CDR3 is TGTGCCAGCAGTTACTCAACAGGGGCGGGAGAGTTCTTC.

This chain links TRBV6-6 with TRBJ2-2; D possibly matches TRBD1 or TRBD2 (6 bases each). V was pared by 7 bases and J by 7 bases, with 19 bases between. Germline V gives CDR1 MNHNY, CDR2 SVGAGI (reference sequence). This CDR3 contains 15 residues. The CDR3 DNA reads as TGTGCCAGCACCAAGGGGGGAGGAGGCTTCGGGGAGCTGTTTTTT. Translation gives CASTKGGGGFGELFF.

With respect to this clonotype: A much larger clone lies a single base off, so this may be a read error. The V call is TRBV6-5, the J call TRBJ1-5; D unresolved. This CDR3 region has 13 residues. Germline V gives CDR1 MNHEY, CDR2 SVGAGI. V was shortened by 2 bases and J by 4 bases, with 6 bases between the two germline ends. The CDR3 here is CASSYTWNQPQHF. The CDR3 nucleotides read TGTGCCAGCAGTTACACGTGGAATCAGCCCCAGCATTTT.

J is TRBJ2-1 and V is TRBV6-5, with TRBD1 identical over 7 bases. With V trimmed by 6 bases and J by 0 bases, 8 bases remained unmatched. The CDR3 is made up of 16 amino acids. CDR1 MNHEY and CDR2 SVGAGI come from the germline V gene. CDR3 residues: CASSNRGARSYNEQFF. The CDR3, as DNA: TGTGCCAGCAGCAACAGGGGAGCCCGCTCCTACAATGAGCAGTTCTTC.